This T cell receptor (beta chain) was retrieved from a study of T-cell reconstitution after alpha-beta-depleted transplantation in children. Unique molecular identifiers featured in how the TCRbeta library was prepared. Via MiXCR, TCRdb re-called the PCR reads, giving one row per CDR3 protein. The sample shows approximately 350,000 distinct CDR3 sequences, roughly 14% of them seen only once. CDR1 is SGHRS, CDR2 YFSETQ, per germline. V lost 0 bases and J lost 7; bases outside the gene matches: 3. CDR3 length: 15 residues. The gene calls are TRBV5-1 and TRBJ1-6, with 8 bases aligning to TRBD1. The receptor was derived from a human donor who donated a stem cell graft to a child with Fanconi anemia. The sample in question was PBMCs, obtained from the stem cell graft. As DNA, the CDR3 is TGCGCCAGCAGCTTGGTAACAGGGGGGAATTCACCCCTCCACTTT. Residues: CASSLVTGGNSPLHF.